This T cell receptor (beta chain) was sequenced in a study of blood T cells in healthy people across ages. Study-wide context: About one barcoded beta molecule per two T cells was the capture yield of template switching.

This clonotype was picked up a small number of times. What it recognizes is unknown. For the second PCR, which ran for roughly 7 to 11 cycles, a sample-barcoded 5' primer and a J-beta primer mix were used. TCRdb independently ran MiXCR on the 5' RACE reads; one entry per CDR3 protein. Here the sample spans 650,000 to 800,000 distinct CDR3 sequences, under 45% being singletons. Study-wide findings and caveats: Older individuals had lower TCR beta diversity per million T cells (the decline was roughly linear).

From germline, CDR1 is MNHEY and CDR2 SVGEGT. The ends were cut back, 2 bases at V and 7 bases at J, with 8 bases in the middle. CDR3 length: 12 residues. This TCR came from a man aged 55 to 70 in good health. The chain couples TRBV6-2 or TRBV6-3 to TRBJ2-5; D possibly corresponds to TRBD1 (5 bases). The sequenced sample consisted of blood. The CDR3 DNA reads as TGTGCCAGCAGTTACGGGCAGGGGACCCAGTACTTC. Its protein is CASSYGQGTQYF.